Below, 24 T cell receptor beta chains from the same sample are listed, as sequenced in a study of T cell changes during pregnancy in multiple sclerosis (dated by TCRdb to about 2019). Receptor libraries were prepared by the immunoSEQ multiplex PCR assay. Here the immuneACCESS table is served through TCRdb, limited to in-frame sequences with V and J called. Missing clones are a known gap in these copies; in checked studies unresolved V genes cover under half, and the rest lacks a known reason. For this sample there are 75,000 to 95,000 clones; approximately 90% appear just once. Clones ranked in the top ten supply around 1.7% of the sample. Material: peripheral blood, obtained in the first trimester of pregnancy. These receptors all come from a female donor in good health, enrolled as a control in a pregnancy study.

CDR3 DNA sequence: TGTGCCAGCAGGGCCCGGGGGGGCGACACCGGGGAGCTGTTTTTT. Its protein product is CASRARGGDTGELFF. V and J are TRBV7-3 and TRBJ2-2; 8 nucleotides align to TRBD2. The V and J ends lost 6 bases and 3 bases, in that order; junction bases with no gene match: 6. The V gene's germline CDR1 is SGHTA and CDR2 FQGTGA. The CDR3 contains 15 residues.

This clone showed up many times. The chain uses TRBV14 and TRBJ1-1, with D possibly being TRBD1 (6 bases). The CDR3 covers 15 residues. Germline V gene lookup returns CDR1 SGHDN and CDR2 FVKESK. Trimming took 4 bases from V and 2 from J, leaving 14 bases between them. The CDR3 DNA reads as TGTGCCAGCAGCCCCTTACAGGGAAAAAACACTGAAGCTTTCTTT. Translated: CASSPLQGKNTEAFF.

The rearrangement uses TRBV6-6 and TRBJ1-5; weak D call: TRBD1 (5 bases). The V gene's germline CDR1 is MNHNY and CDR2 SVGAGI (reference sequence). This CDR3 has 14 amino acids. V was trimmed by 0 bases and J by 5 bases, leaving 8 bases between them. Here the CDR3 reads CASSYSSGDQPQHF. CDR3 nucleotides: TGTGCCAGCAGTTACTCGTCGGGGGATCAGCCCCAGCATTTT.

V usage is TRBV7-3 and J usage is TRBJ2-7; weak D call: TRBD2 (5 bases). This CDR3 has 13 residues. Per germline, CDR1 SGHTA and CDR2 FQGTGA. Trimming took off 0 bases at V and 7 bases at J, with 10 bases between the two ends. The CDR3 bases are TGTGCCAGCAGCTTAACGCCCGGGGAGGAGCAGTACTTC. Amino acid sequence: CASSLTPGEEQYF. The full variable domain, rest sourced from reference TRBV7-3 and TRBJ2-7, is GAGVSQTPSNKVTEKGKYVELRCDPISGHTALYWYRQSLGQGPEFLIYFQGTGAADDSGLPNDRFFAVRPEGSVSTLKIQRTERGDSAVYLCASSLTPGEEQYFGPGTRLTVT.

The V gene is TRBV7-2, the J gene TRBJ2-5, with TRBD2 matching over 14 bases. Germline values: CDR1 SGHTA, CDR2 FQGNSA. The CDR3 has 19 residues. With V trimmed by 2 bases and J by 2 bases, 10 bases remained unmatched. The CDR3 protein is CASSLSLRLAGGRQETQYF. The CDR3 DNA follows: TGTGCCAGCAGCTTATCCCTTCGACTAGCGGGGGGGCGGCAAGAGACCCAGTACTTC. Complete variable domain (other parts from reference TRBV7-2 and TRBJ2-5): GAGVSQSPSNKVTEKGKDVELRCDPISGHTALYWYRQSLGQGLEFLIYFQGNSAPDKSGLPSDRFSAERTGGSVSTLTIQRTQQEDSAVYLCASSLSLRLAGGRQETQYFGPGTRLLVL.

The sample holds one count of this clone. The chain recombines TRBV14 with TRBJ1-2; possible D gene TRBD1, 5 bases. The CDR3 sequence is 15 residues long. With 1 base removed from V and 2 bases from J, the gap between germline ends came to 11 bases. Germline loops: CDR1 SGHDN, CDR2 FVKESK. CDR3 DNA sequence: TGTGCCAGCAGCCAAGGGAAGGGGCGAAACTATGGCTACACCTTC. Translation gives CASSQGKGRNYGYTF.

The V and J genes are TRBV7-6 and TRBJ2-7, with 10 bases fitting TRBD2. V lost 5 bases to trimming and J lost 2 bases; unmatched junction nucleotides: 3. Germline CDR1 SGHVS, CDR2 FNYEAQ. The CDR3 has 14 residues. The CDR3 sequence: CASSPSGGPYEQYF. The CDR3 bases are TGTGCCAGCAGCCCTAGCGGGGGCCCCTACGAGCAGTACTTC.

This clone has just one count. CDR3 nucleotides: TGTGCCAGCAGCCGACGGGCCCGAGGGGGGACAGGGTCTACCGGGGAGCTGTTTTTT. Amino acids: CASSRRARGGTGSTGELFF. V usage is TRBV14 and J usage is TRBJ2-2; TRBD1 matches at 9 bases. J lost 5 bases, V lost 4 bases, and 17 bases had no gene match. This CDR3 region has 19 residues. The germline CDR1 and CDR2 sequences are SGHDN and FVKESK.

This chain connects TRBV19 to TRBJ2-1; TRBD2 matches 13 bases. CDR1 and CDR2 (germline): LNHDA, SQIVND (reference sequence). The V gene end was trimmed by 5 bases and the J gene end by 8 bases; junction bases not matched to a gene: 3. The CDR3 has 14 amino acids. For the CDR3, the DNA is TGTGCCAGTAGTCAAGGGACTAGCGGGGATGAGCAGTTCTTC. It codes for CASSQGTSGDEQFF.

The genes are TRBV7-6 and TRBJ2-2; tentative D call: TRBD2 (6 bases). The CDR3 covers 14 residues. V lost 5 bases and J 4 bases, leaving 11 bases between the germline ends. The germline CDR1 and CDR2 sequences are SGHVS and FNYEAQ. Here the CDR3 DNA reads TGTGCCAGCAGCACCGGGAGCTTCACCGGGGAGCTGTTTTTT. This codes for CASSTGSFTGELFF.

The J gene is TRBJ1-2, the V gene TRBV7-9; weak D call: TRBD1 (6 bases). The CDR3 loop spans 14 amino acids. Trimming left V 3 bases short and J 3 bases short, with 11 bases between. Germline V CDR1 and CDR2: SEHNR, FQNEAQ (reference sequence). The CDR3 nucleotides read TGTGCCAGCAGCTTCCTCTCAGGGGACTATGGCTACACCTTC. Translation gives CASSFLSGDYGYTF.

V gene TRBV13 combines with J gene TRBJ1-6; tentative D call: TRBD1 (6 bases). The length of the CDR3 is 13 residues. Germline V gene data show CDR1 as PRHDT and CDR2 as FYEKMQ (reference sequence). The V end lost 4 bases, the J end lost 14 bases, and 15 bases lay between the germline ends. The CDR3 DNA reads TGTGCCAGCAGCTCACGTACAGGGAAGTCCCTCCACTTT. Translation: CASSSRTGKSLHF. Together with reference TRBV13 and TRBJ1-6, the CDR3 gives the full variable domain: AAGVIQSPRHLIKEKRETATLKCYPIPRHDTVYWYQQGPGQDPQFLISFYEKMQSDKGSIPDRFSAQQFSDYHSELNMSSLELGDSALYFCASSSRTGKSLHFGNGTRLTVT.

This clone turned up a few times. The V and J genes are TRBV27 and TRBJ2-6; no clear D gene. Germline-derived CDR1 and CDR2 are MNHEY and SMNVEV (reference sequence). This CDR3 is 13 amino acids long. Trimming cost V 7 bases and J 0 bases, with 4 bases left between them. The CDR3 nucleotides are TGTGCCAGCAACATCTCTGGGGCCAACGTCCTGACTTTC. Amino acids: CASNISGANVLTF.

As DNA, the CDR3 is TGTGCCAGCTCACCACCGACTAGCGTTGGCGATACGCAGTATTTT. Its translation is CASSPPTSVGDTQYF. The gene calls are TRBV18 and TRBJ2-3, with TRBD2 matching 8 bases. Germline values: CDR1 KGHSH, CDR2 LQKENI. This CDR3 spans 15 amino acids. The V segment lost 0 bases and the J segment 6 bases; nucleotides outside the gene matches: 5. Full variable domain (missing parts from reference TRBV18 and TRBJ2-3): NAGVMQNPRHLVRRRGQEARLRCSPMKGHSHVYWYRQLPEEGLKFMVYLQKENIIDESGMPKERFSAEFPKEGPSILRIQQVVRGDSAAYFCASSPPTSVGDTQYFGPGTRLTVL.

This clone was detected a few times. The rearrangement uses TRBV7-9 and TRBJ2-7, with 8 bases lining up with TRBD1. Losses at the gene ends were 4 bases for V and 2 bases for J; bases not matched to a gene: 7. This CDR3 spans 15 amino acids. Germline V CDR1 and CDR2: SEHNR, FQNEAQ (reference sequence). The CDR3: CASSWTGLGPYEQYF. CDR3 nucleotides: TGTGCCAGCAGCTGGACAGGGCTGGGTCCCTACGAGCAGTACTTC.

The chain uses TRBV6-5 and TRBJ1-5, with D hard to call. The CDR3 is 15 residues long. Per the germline V gene, CDR1 is MNHEY and CDR2 is SVGAGI. V shed 0 bases and J shed 1 base, with 7 bases lying between them. The CDR3 reads CASSYSVGSNQPQHF. In nucleotides, the CDR3 is TGTGCCAGCAGTTACTCGGTGGGCAGCAATCAGCCCCAGCATTTT.

In nucleotides, the CDR3 is TGTGCCAGCAGCTTAGCGCGAGATCAGCCCCAGCATTTT. Translation: CASSLARDQPQHF. The chain combines TRBV7-2 with TRBJ1-5; D not resolved. The V and J ends lost 0 bases and 5 bases respectively, with 5 bases between them. This CDR3 has 13 amino acids. Germline assignment: CDR1 SGHTA and CDR2 FQGNSA. Together with reference TRBV7-2 and TRBJ1-5, the CDR3 gives the full variable domain: GAGVSQSPSNKVTEKGKDVELRCDPISGHTALYWYRQSLGQGLEFLIYFQGNSAPDKSGLPSDRFSAERTGGSVSTLTIQRTQQEDSAVYLCASSLARDQPQHFGDGTRLSIL.

The chain combines TRBV5-6 with TRBJ2-1; tentatively, D is TRBD2 (6 bases). The CDR3 runs to 12 residues. Germline V lookup: CDR1 SGHDT, CDR2 YYEEEE. V was clipped by 4 bases and J by 15 bases, with 17 bases between them. The CDR3 is CASSTSREHPFF. CDR3 DNA: TGTGCCAGCAGCACTAGCAGGGAGCATCCGTTCTTC. The full variable domain, completed using reference TRBV5-6 and TRBJ2-1, is DAGVTQSPTHLIKTRGQQVTLRCSPKSGHDTVSWYQQALGQGPQFIFQYYEEEERQRGNFPDRFSGHQFPNYSSELNVNALLLGDSALYLCASSTSREHPFFGPGTRLTVL.

The chain carries TRBV7-2 and TRBJ1-2; 10 nucleotides agree with TRBD1. Trimming removed 0 bases from V and 4 bases from J; junction bases left unmatched: 2. The CDR3 runs 15 residues. In germline, CDR1 is SGHTA, CDR2 FQGNSA. The CDR3 protein is CASSLAGTGAYGYTF. The CDR3 bases are TGTGCCAGCAGCTTAGCCGGGACAGGGGCCTATGGCTACACCTTC.

The rearrangement links TRBV29-1 to TRBJ1-2, with D perhaps matching TRBD1 (6 bases). V shed 6 bases and J shed 4 bases, with 21 bases lying between them. Germline CDR1 is SQVTM and CDR2 is ANQGSEA. CDR3 length: 15 residues. The CDR3 is CSVEHRTAGFYGYTF. CDR3 sequence (DNA): TGCAGCGTAGAGCACCGGACAGCTGGATTCTATGGCTACACCTTC.

This clone was found once. The rearrangement links TRBV7-8 to TRBJ2-3; 14 bases match TRBD2. Trimming removed 4 bases from V and 8 bases from J; junction bases left unmatched: 5. There are 15 residues in the CDR3. Looked up from germline, CDR1 is SGHVS and CDR2 is FQNEAQ. Written as DNA, the CDR3 is TGTGCCAGCAGCTCCGGACTAGCGGGGGGAGGTACGCAGTATTTT. The encoded protein is CASSSGLAGGGTQYF.

The CDR3 DNA is TGCGCCAGCAGCCAGGGACTAGATCGGGGGAATGAGCAGTTCTTC. Translation: CASSQGLDRGNEQFF. V gene TRBV4-3 combines with J gene TRBJ2-1; 8 nucleotides align to TRBD2. Germline CDR1 reads LGHNA; CDR2 reads YSLEER. V dropped 3 bases and J dropped 7; count of bases not matched to a gene: 8. This CDR3 is 15 amino acids long.

V usage is TRBV2 and J usage is TRBJ2-5, with 8 bases aligning to TRBD2. There are 15 residues in the CDR3. CDR1 SNHLY and CDR2 FYNNEI come from the germline V gene. Trimming cost V 2 bases and J 5 bases; bases outside gene matches: 7. The CDR3 region has the DNA TGTGCCAGCAGTGAAACGCGGGGGGTAAGGGAGACCCAGTACTTC. Translation: CASSETRGVRETQYF.

The rearrangement links TRBV11-2 to TRBJ2-2, with D perhaps TRBD1 (6 bases). The CDR3 totals 12 residues. With 5 bases removed from V and 7 bases from J, the gap between germline ends came to 8 bases. The germline CDR1 and CDR2 sequences are SGHAT and FQNNGV. The CDR3, as DNA: TGTGCCAGCAGCCTCAGGGGCGGGGAGCTGTTTTTT. Amino acids: CASSLRGGELFF.